This T cell receptor beta chain emerged from a study of blood T cells in healthy people across ages. Primed by a sample-barcoded 5' primer and a J-beta primer mix, a second PCR proceeded for roughly 6 to 12 cycles. Each cDNA was tagged by a template-switch adaptor containing 12 random nucleotides. A single record per CDR3 protein comes from TCRdb applying MiXCR to the 5' RACE reads. The table has around 1.7 million distinct CDR3 sequences, over 25% seen once. Regarding the study as a whole: The fall in TCR beta diversity per million T cells was roughly linear with age.

After removal of 1 base from V and 4 bases from J, the junction contained 16 bases not matched to a gene. CDR3 length equals 19 residues. Germline lookup yields CDR1 SGHVS and CDR2 FNYEAQ. With regard to this clonotype: Its target is unknown.

The sequence was obtained from a woman aged 30 to 39 in good health. Sequenced material: blood. The chain has TRBV7-6 and TRBJ2-1, with 7 positions matching TRBD2. DNA of the CDR3: TGTGCCAGCAGCTTAGACCCAGGTTCGACTAGCCCAACTTACAATGAGCAGTTCTTC. This translates into CASSLDPGSTSPTYNEQFF.